Presented here are 18 T cell receptor beta chains from one specimen sequenced in a study of T cell responses to AZD1222 COVID-19 vaccine. Sequencing used immunoSEQ multiplex PCR; TCRdb keeps in-frame clones, though not all of them. The sample has more than 150,000 clones; about 87% are singletons. Material: peripheral blood, obtained on day 0 of AZD1222 vaccination. These TCRs come from an adult in good health.

The J gene is TRBJ2-2, the V gene TRBV5-1; D is uncertain. In germline, CDR1 is SGHRS, CDR2 YFSETQ. This CDR3 contains 13 residues. Deletions cut 0 bases from V and 5 bases from J, with 5 bases between. CDR3 coding DNA: TGCGCCAGCAGCTTGGAATCAACCGGGGAGCTGTTTTTT. Its translation is CASSLESTGELFF.

This sequence joins TRBV6-1 and TRBJ1-3, with 10 bases matching TRBD1. J was trimmed by 1 base and V by 1 base; bases with no gene match: 1. Germline values: CDR1 MNHNS, CDR2 SASEGT. The CDR3 loop spans 16 amino acids. The CDR3: CASSEGTGGSGNTIYF. The CDR3 DNA follows: TGTGCCAGCAGTGAAGGGACAGGGGGTTCTGGAAACACCATATATTTT.

The chain recombines TRBV5-1 with TRBJ1-5; D uncertain. The CDR3 consists of 15 residues. Germline CDR1 SGHRS, CDR2 YFSETQ. Deletions cut 4 bases from V and 1 base from J, with 12 bases between. The CDR3 sequence: CASSLGLGSNQPQHF. The DNA of the CDR3 is TGCGCCAGCAGCCTAGGGCTGGGGAGCAATCAGCCCCAGCATTTT.

The rearrangement links TRBV6-5 to TRBJ2-7; perhaps D is TRBD1 or TRBD2 (6 bases each). This CDR3 region has 15 residues. Germline CDR1 reads MNHEY; CDR2 reads SVGAGI. V gave up 6 bases and J gave up 0 bases, with 15 bases separating them. This CDR3 reads CASSRSWGASYEQYF. The CDR3 DNA reads TGTGCCAGCAGCCGAAGTTGGGGGGCCTCCTACGAGCAGTACTTC.

V and J are TRBV19 and TRBJ2-7; 14 bases agree with TRBD2. The CDR3 spans 15 residues. In germline, CDR1 is LNHDA, CDR2 SQIVND (reference sequence). Unmatched junction bases numbered 2, after V lost 5 bases and J lost 2 bases. This chain's CDR3 is CASSRLAGGPYEQYF. In DNA form, the CDR3 reads TGTGCCAGTAGTCGACTAGCGGGAGGGCCCTACGAGCAGTACTTC.

The chain couples TRBV2 to TRBJ1-6; D not certain. CDR3 length equals 14 residues. Trimming left V 3 bases short and J 9 bases short, with 12 bases between. Germline assignment: CDR1 SNHLY and CDR2 FYNNEI. The DNA for the CDR3 is TGTGCCAGCAGTGAGTTGACACGAGGTTCACCCCTCCACTTT. Translating it yields CASSELTRGSPLHF.

The chain uses TRBV4-2 and TRBJ1-4, with 9 bases fitting TRBD1. After removal of 0 bases from V and 8 bases from J, the junction contained 7 bases not matched to a gene. Germline V gene lookup returns CDR1 LGHNA and CDR2 YNFKEQ. CDR3 length: 16 amino acids. The CDR3 nucleotides are TGTGCCAGCAGCCAAGACCCGGGACAGGGAAACGAAAAACTGTTTTTT. Protein sequence: CASSQDPGQGNEKLFF.

The rearrangement links TRBV10-3 to TRBJ1-2; 8 bases fit TRBD1. CDR1 ENHRY and CDR2 SYGVKD come from the germline V gene. This CDR3 has 13 amino acids. V lost 10 bases, J lost 3 bases, and 7 bases stayed unmatched. The CDR3 coding sequence is TGTGCCACGAAGGACAGGGTTGACTATGGCTACACCTTC. This encodes CATKDRVDYGYTF.

This rearrangement joins TRBV7-9 to TRBJ2-6, with TRBD2 matching over 10 bases. Per germline, CDR1 SEHNR and CDR2 FQNEAQ (reference sequence). After removal of 2 bases from V and 4 bases from J, the junction contained 11 bases not matched to a gene. The length of the CDR3 is 19 residues. CDR3 region: CASSLSALAGVSGANVLTF. CDR3 coding DNA: TGTGCCAGCAGCTTATCCGCGCTAGCGGGAGTTTCAGGGGCCAACGTCCTGACTTTC.

The chain is built from TRBV3-1 (or the pseudogene TRBV3-2) and TRBJ2-3; D is perhaps TRBD2 (5 bases). The germline V gene encodes CDR1 LGHDT and CDR2 YNNKEL (reference sequence). V was cut by 5 bases and J by 4 bases, with 10 bases left in between. This CDR3 comprises 13 residues. CDR3 sequence reads: CASSLRTPDTQYF. The DNA of the CDR3 is TGTGCCAGCAGCTTAAGGACTCCAGATACGCAGTATTTT.

The chain combines TRBV5-1 with TRBJ2-5; D could derive from TRBD1 or TRBD2 (5 bases each). Germline V gene sequence: CDR1 SGHRS, CDR2 YFSETQ. CDR3 length: 14 residues. V was shortened by 5 bases and J by 2 bases, with 13 bases between the two germline ends. This CDR3 is CASREGTGQETQYF. The CDR3, as DNA: TGCGCCAGCAGGGAAGGGACGGGACAAGAGACCCAGTACTTC.

V is TRBV4-1 and J is TRBJ1-3; 9 bases map to TRBD1. V trimming: 0 bases; J trimming: 4 bases; junction bases outside the gene matches: 10. Germline V gene sequence: CDR1 MGHRA, CDR2 YSYEKL. The length of the CDR3 is 18 residues. This CDR3 reads CASSQDLGQGLTGNTIYF. CDR3 bases: TGCGCCAGCAGCCAAGATCTAGGACAGGGGCTAACAGGAAACACCATATATTTT.

The V gene is TRBV5-1, the J gene TRBJ2-3; maybe TRBD1 (5 bases). This CDR3 region has 16 residues. Germline CDR1 reads SGHRS; CDR2 reads YFSETQ. The V and J ends lost 3 bases and 0 bases respectively, with 14 bases between them. CDR3 sequence: CASSSTGATSTDTQYF. DNA of the CDR3: TGCGCCAGCAGCTCAACAGGAGCCACTAGCACAGATACGCAGTATTTT. The variable domain in full, completed from reference TRBV5-1 and TRBJ2-3, reads KAGVTQTPRYLIKTRGQQVTLSCSPISGHRSVSWYQQTPGQGLQFLFEYFSETQRNKGNFPGRFSGRQFSNSRSEMNVSTLELGDSALYLCASSSTGATSTDTQYFGPGTRLTVL.

This chain connects TRBV6-5 to TRBJ1-2; D is unresolved. The CDR3 spans 16 residues. Trimming shortened V by 4 bases and J by 7 bases, and 22 bases separated the two germline ends. In germline, CDR1 is MNHEY, CDR2 SVGAGI. In nucleotides, the CDR3 is TGTGCCAGCAGTTCCGGGCACGCCAATCCTTTAGGTGGCTACACCTTC. Translating it yields CASSSGHANPLGGYTF.

The V call is TRBV9, the J call TRBJ1-4, with 8 bases lining up with TRBD1. The V gene end was trimmed by 4 bases and the J gene end by 3 bases; junction bases not matched to a gene: 5. The CDR3 consists of 15 residues. Germline V lookup: CDR1 SGDLS, CDR2 YYNGEE. CDR3 sequence reads: CASSSRDRPNEKLFF. As DNA, the CDR3 is TGTGCCAGCAGCAGCCGGGACAGGCCTAATGAAAAACTGTTTTTT.

The CDR3 reads CASSLAPDEKLFF. The CDR3 nucleotides are TGTGCCAGCAGCTTAGCGCCAGACGAAAAACTGTTTTTT. J is TRBJ1-4 and V is TRBV7-6; D is undetermined. The V and J ends lost 0 bases and 8 bases respectively, with 7 bases between them. There are 13 residues in the CDR3. Germline assignment: CDR1 SGHVS and CDR2 FNYEAQ.

The V and J genes are TRBV19 and TRBJ2-1; 15 bases are a match to TRBD2. The CDR3 is 16 residues long. In germline, CDR1 is LNHDA, CDR2 SQIVND (reference sequence). Trimming removed 6 bases from V and 6 bases from J; junction bases left unmatched: 6. CDR3 nucleotide sequence: TGTGCCAGTAGCAGGACTAGCGGGGGGGCTGGCAATGAGCAGTTCTTC. It encodes CASSRTSGGAGNEQFF.

This clone was counted once. V and J are TRBV28 and TRBJ1-3, with 9 bases that match TRBD1. The V gene's germline CDR1 is MDHEN and CDR2 SYDVKM. The CDR3 covers 14 residues. After removal of 5 bases from V and 4 bases from J, the junction contained 3 bases not matched to a gene. The CDR3 region has the DNA TGTGCCAGCAGTCTCACAGGGGGCGGAAACACCATATATTTT. It yields the protein CASSLTGGGNTIYF.